Following are 19 T cell receptor beta chains from one sample sequenced in a study of cytomegalovirus exposure and HLA in healthy donors. With 60 Vbeta and 13 Jbeta primers, the PCR was carried out. Profiled with immunoSEQ multiplex PCR; TCRdb holds only in-frame clones, not every one. This repertoire shows some 190,000 clones, about four fifths found once; its top ten account for 1.5% to 2%. Input material: PBMCs. The receptor source for this set is a woman aged 25-40 years in good health and CMV-seronegative.

This chain uses TRBV5-4 with TRBJ2-1; the match to TRBD2 covers 10 bases. V shed 1 base and J 0 bases; nucleotides not matched to a gene: 4. The CDR3 spans 17 residues. From germline, CDR1 is SGHNT and CDR2 YYREEE (reference sequence). CDR3 in amino acids: CASSLKERGGSYNEQFF. Written as DNA, the CDR3 is TGTGCCAGCAGCTTGAAAGAGCGGGGGGGCTCCTACAATGAGCAGTTCTTC.

In regard to this clone: Since the CDR3 does not end with the conserved phenylalanine or tryptophan, this likely comes from a read error. The CDR3 coding sequence is TGCGCCAGCAGCTTGGACAGGGGGCCTGGCTACACCGTC. This gives the protein CASSLDRGPGYTV. The chain combines TRBV5-1 with TRBJ1-2; 9 bases line up with TRBD1. The CDR3 sequence is 13 residues long. V trimming: 0 bases; J trimming: 7 bases; junction bases outside the gene matches: 1. The germline V gene encodes CDR1 SGHRS and CDR2 YFSETQ.

The chain uses TRBV7-9 and TRBJ2-5; TRBD1 matches 8 bases. Trimming cost V 5 bases and J 3 bases; bases outside gene matches: 5. The CDR3 sequence is 14 residues long. Germline values: CDR1 SEHNR, CDR2 FQNEAQ (reference sequence). The CDR3 is CASSPLDREETQYF. Here the CDR3 DNA reads TGTGCCAGCAGCCCCCTGGACAGGGAAGAGACCCAGTACTTC. Filled out from reference TRBV7-9 and TRBJ2-5, the complete variable domain reads DTGVSQNPRHKITKRGQNVTFRCDPISEHNRLYWYRQTLGQGPEFLTYFQNEAQLEKSRLLSDRFSAERPKGSFSTLEIQRTEQGDSAMYLCASSPLDREETQYFGPGTRLLVL.

This sequence joins TRBV18 and TRBJ1-1; 7 bases align to TRBD1. The CDR3 consists of 16 residues. Germline assignment: CDR1 KGHSH and CDR2 LQKENI. Losses at the gene ends were 4 bases for V and 0 bases for J; bases not matched to a gene: 8. CDR3 nucleotides: TGTGCCAGCTCACAGGAACAGGGGACCATGAACACTGAAGCTTTCTTT. This codes for CASSQEQGTMNTEAFF.

This clone has a single count. This chain connects TRBV2 to TRBJ1-5, with 7 positions matching TRBD1. The CDR3 totals 14 residues. Unmatched junction bases numbered 3, after V lost 3 bases and J lost 4 bases. Germline lookup yields CDR1 SNHLY and CDR2 FYNNEI. CDR3 in DNA: TGTGCCAGCAGTGACAGGGGGGCGAATCAGCCCCAGCATTTT. This gives the protein CASSDRGANQPQHF.

The chain uses TRBV19 and TRBJ1-5, with D unclear. Germline CDR1 LNHDA, CDR2 SQIVND (reference sequence). This CDR3 has 13 residues. V was trimmed by 6 bases and J by 4 bases, leaving 10 bases between them. CDR3 sequence reads: CASRMSLNQPQHF. CDR3 in DNA: TGTGCCAGTAGGATGAGCTTGAATCAGCCCCAGCATTTT.

This chain connects TRBV6-1 to TRBJ1-1; 9 bases map to TRBD1. The CDR3 contains 13 residues. CDR1 and CDR2 (germline): MNHNS, SASEGT. J lost 13 bases, V lost 2 bases, and 8 bases had no gene match. CDR3 in amino acids: CASSERTGAFSFF. The CDR3 coding sequence is TGTGCCAGCAGTGAAAGGACAGGGGCATTCAGTTTCTTT.

This clone was observed once. This chain links TRBV30 with TRBJ2-3; unclear D gene. The V gene's germline CDR1 is GTSNPN and CDR2 SVGIG (reference sequence). Trimming left V 5 bases short and J 11 bases short, with 20 bases between. The CDR3 runs to 13 residues. The CDR3 coding sequence is TGTGCCTGGTTTAGTAAAGGCGGTGATGGGCAGTATTTT. It specifies CAWFSKGGDGQYF.

This chain links TRBV6-5 with TRBJ1-1; D is unresolved. CDR1 MNHEY and CDR2 SVGAGI come from the germline V gene. This CDR3 spans 15 amino acids. V lost 7 bases, J lost 0 bases, and 15 bases lay in between. CDR3 amino acids: CASTQGGGLNTEAFF. The CDR3 region has the DNA TGTGCCAGCACCCAAGGCGGAGGGCTGAACACTGAAGCTTTCTTT.

In nucleotides, the CDR3 is TGTGCCAGCAGCTTTAATCCCGGGGCGGGGACCGGGGAGCTGTTTTTT. It is translated as CASSFNPGAGTGELFF. The J gene is TRBJ2-2, the V gene TRBV7-7; tentatively, D is TRBD2 (6 bases). V dropped 3 bases and J dropped 5 bases, with 16 bases sitting between them. CDR1 SSHAT and CDR2 FNYEAQ come from the germline V gene (reference sequence). The CDR3 is 16 residues long.

The chain couples TRBV27 to TRBJ2-1, with TRBD1 matching 8 bases. The CDR3 sequence is 15 residues long. Germline CDR1 reads MNHEY; CDR2 reads SMNVEV (reference sequence). V shed 10 bases and J 5 bases; nucleotides not matched to a gene: 13. In DNA form, the CDR3 reads TGTGCCACTCTCGCGCCCGGGACAGGCAACAATGAGCAGTTCTTC. Protein product: CATLAPGTGNNEQFF.

CDR3 DNA sequence: TGTGCCAGCAGCTCTTACACTGAAGCTTTCTTT. It specifies CASSSYTEAFF. V usage is TRBV7-2 and J usage is TRBJ1-1; D unclear. The length of the CDR3 is 11 residues. V lost 4 bases and J lost 3, with 3 bases in between. The germline V gene has CDR1 SGHTA and CDR2 FQGNSA.

The chain employs TRBV11-1 and TRBJ2-1, with 11 bases matching TRBD2. V lost 2 bases to trimming and J lost 5 bases; unmatched junction nucleotides: 5. This CDR3 spans 16 amino acids. Germline CDR1 SGHAT, CDR2 FQDESV (reference sequence). This CDR3 is CASSLRASGGHNEQFF. CDR3 DNA: TGTGCCAGCAGCTTACGGGCTAGCGGGGGGCACAATGAGCAGTTCTTC.

This chain links TRBV27 with TRBJ1-6; possible D gene TRBD1, 6 bases. The CDR3 is 17 residues long. V shed 0 bases and J shed 10 bases, with 19 bases lying between them. The V gene's germline CDR1 is MNHEY and CDR2 SMNVEV (reference sequence). In nucleotides, the CDR3 is TGTGCCAGCAGTTTATCGATGGGGGGGGCCCAGAGATCACCCCTCCACTTT. Protein: CASSLSMGGAQRSPLHF.

V gene TRBV5-1 combines with J gene TRBJ2-1; D is ambiguous. Trimming shortened V by 1 base and J by 2 bases, and 10 bases separated the two germline ends. The length of the CDR3 is 15 residues. CDR1 is SGHRS, CDR2 YFSETQ, per germline. The CDR3 loop reads CASSLSAVPYNEQFF. CDR3 in DNA: TGCGCCAGCAGCTTGTCCGCGGTTCCCTACAATGAGCAGTTCTTC.

V usage is TRBV27 and J usage is TRBJ2-7, with TRBD1 matching over 8 bases. The CDR3 is made up of 16 amino acids. CDR1 is MNHEY, CDR2 SMNVEV, per germline (reference sequence). The trim removed 3 bases at V and 6 bases at J, leaving 13 bases unmatched. The DNA for the CDR3 is TGTGCCAGCAGTTTCCTGCCGGGACAGGCTCTGAGCGAGCAGTACTTC. It specifies CASSFLPGQALSEQYF.

The table lists this clone with a few counts. The junction and the germline gene differ at one end; a read error may be behind it. The V and J genes are TRBV7-7 and TRBJ2-5; tentative D call: TRBD1 (6 bases). CDR3 length equals 13 residues. The germline gives CDR1 SSHAT, CDR2 FNYEAQ (reference sequence). The CDR3 loop is CASSPTGQETQYF. CDR3 sequence (DNA): TGTGCTAGCAGCCCAACAGGGCAAGAGACCCAGTACTTC.

This chain links TRBV5-4 with TRBJ1-2; 10 positions agree with TRBD1. The CDR3 has 17 amino acids. The J segment lost 2 bases and the V segment lost 0 bases, leaving 7 bases of the junction unmatched. CDR1 SGHNT and CDR2 YYREEE come from the germline V gene (reference sequence). The CDR3 DNA follows: TGTGCCAGCAGCTTGGGGGGGACAGGGGCGGCCAACTATGGCTACACCTTC. Translation: CASSLGGTGAANYGYTF.

The genes are TRBV6-5 and TRBJ1-1; 7 nucleotides align to TRBD1. This CDR3 comprises 14 residues. Germline-derived CDR1 and CDR2 are MNHEY and SVGAGI. The trim removed 5 bases at V and 4 bases at J, leaving 7 bases unmatched. Written as DNA, the CDR3 is TGTGCCAGCAGTCCGGACAGGTTTCGCACTGAAGCTTTCTTT. This sequence encodes CASSPDRFRTEAFF.